What follows are 24 T cell receptor beta chains derived from one specimen sequenced in a study of T cell responses to AZD1222 COVID-19 vaccine. The method was immunoSEQ multiplex PCR; TCRdb's version includes in-frame clones alone and lacks a portion of them. The sample has some 150,000 clones; 88% are singletons. The source material was peripheral blood, sampled 28 days after the second dose of the MenACWY control vaccine. All receptors derive from an adult who received the MenACWY meningococcal vaccine as a control.

The chain carries TRBV6-6 and TRBJ2-1, with TRBD1 matching 11 bases. The CDR3 sequence is 14 residues long. Germline CDR1 and CDR2: MNHNY and SVGAGI (reference sequence). Trimming removed 6 bases from V and 6 bases from J; junction bases left unmatched: 4. The CDR3 nucleotides are TGTGCCAGCAGCTCCGGGACAGGGGGCAATGAGCAGTTCTTC. It encodes CASSSGTGGNEQFF.

A few counts support this clone. The chain joins TRBV6-5 to TRBJ1-1, with 11 bases fitting TRBD1. CDR1 is MNHEY, CDR2 SVGAGI, per germline. The V and J ends lost 6 bases and 8 bases, in that order; junction bases with no gene match: 11. The CDR3 runs to 15 residues. CDR3 coding DNA: TGTGCCAGCAGGGACCGGGACAGGGGGAATACGGAAGCTTTCTTT. Translation: CASRDRDRGNTEAFF.

This chain uses TRBV3-1 (or the pseudogene TRBV3-2) with TRBJ2-5; a possible D gene is TRBD2 (6 bases). The germline V gene encodes CDR1 LGHDT and CDR2 YNNKEL (reference sequence). The CDR3 is 15 amino acids. V lost 4 bases and J lost 1, with 13 bases in between. The CDR3 loop is CASSPRDSLQETQYF. The DNA of the CDR3 is TGTGCCAGCAGCCCTCGGGACTCACTCCAAGAGACCCAGTACTTC.

CDR3 sequence reads: CASSYLVGGSEQFF. CDR3 bases: TGTGCCAGCAGTTACCTAGTGGGTGGTAGTGAGCAGTTCTTC. The chain employs TRBV6-6 and TRBJ2-1; D unresolved. The germline V and J ends were trimmed by 2 bases and 9 bases, with 14 bases remaining between them. The CDR3 totals 14 residues. Looked up from germline, CDR1 is MNHNY and CDR2 is SVGAGI (reference sequence).

The chain employs TRBV9 and TRBJ2-7, with 9 bases matching TRBD1. The CDR3 is 15 amino acids. Germline CDR1 SGDLS, CDR2 YYNGEE. Trimming removed 3 bases from V and 0 bases from J; junction bases left unmatched: 4. Here the CDR3 reads CASSAGTGYSYEQYF. The CDR3 nucleotides read TGTGCCAGCAGCGCGGGGACAGGGTACTCCTACGAGCAGTACTTC.

V and J are TRBV7-2 and TRBJ2-2, with D tentatively TRBD2 (6 bases). Germline CDR1 reads SGHTA; CDR2 reads FQGNSA. V lost 4 bases and J 2 bases, leaving 14 bases between the germline ends. The CDR3 covers 16 residues. The CDR3 spells CASSYLRLENTGELFF. CDR3 sequence (DNA): TGTGCCAGCAGCTACCTGCGACTAGAAAACACCGGGGAGCTGTTTTTT.

The chain carries TRBV30 and TRBJ1-1; D is possibly TRBD1 (5 bases). V was cut by 1 base and J by 3 bases, with 12 bases left in between. Germline V gives CDR1 GTSNPN, CDR2 SVGIG (reference sequence). CDR3 length: 14 residues. The CDR3 sequence is CAWSGQGGYTEAFF. The CDR3 DNA is TGTGCCTGGAGTGGTCAGGGAGGGTACACTGAAGCTTTCTTT.

This chain uses TRBV6-5 with TRBJ2-2, with D hard to call. The V gene's germline CDR1 is MNHEY and CDR2 SVGAGI. This CDR3 has 12 residues. V was shortened by 5 bases and J by 1 base, with 2 bases between the two germline ends. This CDR3 reads CASSQNTGELFF. Written as DNA, the CDR3 is TGTGCCAGCAGTCAGAACACCGGGGAGCTGTTTTTT.

The V call is TRBV4-3, the J call TRBJ1-1; TRBD1 might be the D (5 bases). The CDR3 extends over 15 amino acids. Trimming shortened V by 3 bases and J by 1 base, and 12 bases separated the two germline ends. CDR1 and CDR2 from the germline V gene are LGHNA and YSLEER. Written as DNA, the CDR3 is TGCGCCAGCAGCCATTTCTGGGGGGGGAACACTGAAGCTTTCTTT. Translated: CASSHFWGGNTEAFF.

The rearrangement links TRBV18 to TRBJ2-3; 7 bases map to TRBD1. The CDR3 runs 15 residues. Germline CDR1 is KGHSH and CDR2 is LQKENI. V was clipped by 4 bases and J by 5 bases; unmatched bases: 9. The CDR3 is CASSRSTGFLDTQYF. The DNA of the CDR3 is TGTGCCAGCTCACGGTCGACAGGGTTTCTAGATACGCAGTATTTT.

This clone showed up just a few times. The chain is built from TRBV5-1 and TRBJ2-7; 11 positions agree with TRBD2. CDR3 length equals 15 residues. Germline lookup yields CDR1 SGHRS and CDR2 YFSETQ. J was trimmed by 9 bases and V by 4 bases; bases with no gene match: 12. The CDR3 protein is CASSDTGTSGLLQYF. CDR3 in DNA: TGCGCCAGCAGCGATACCGGGACTAGCGGTCTTTTGCAGTACTTC.

This clone showed up just once. V is TRBV4-2 and J is TRBJ1-1, with D unclear. Trimming took 2 bases from V and 8 from J, leaving 18 bases between them. CDR3 length: 15 amino acids. CDR1 and CDR2 from the germline V gene are LGHNA and YNFKEQ. The CDR3 here is CASSQRAQDSSEAFF. The CDR3, as DNA: TGTGCCAGCAGCCAAAGGGCGCAGGATAGCTCAGAAGCTTTCTTT.

The chain employs TRBV24-1 and TRBJ1-1; TRBD1 is a possible D gene (5 bases). The V gene lost 4 bases and the J gene lost 5 bases, with 16 bases spanning the gap. In germline, CDR1 is KGHDR, CDR2 SFDVKD. CDR3 size: 15 residues. Written as DNA, the CDR3 is TGTGCCACCAGTGACTACCGCTCAGGGAGGACTGAAGCTTTCTTT. Translated: CATSDYRSGRTEAFF.

This clone was observed once. This rearrangement joins TRBV7-6 to TRBJ1-2; no clear D gene. This CDR3 has 15 residues. V shed 6 bases and J shed 3 bases, with 17 bases lying between them. CDR1 and CDR2 from the germline V gene are SGHVS and FNYEAQ. This chain's CDR3 is CASRLRRVWDYGYTF. CDR3 DNA: TGTGCCAGCAGACTTAGAAGGGTTTGGGACTATGGCTACACCTTC.

The chain uses TRBV5-1 and TRBJ2-3, with unresolved D. The CDR3 has 14 amino acids. Germline loops: CDR1 SGHRS, CDR2 YFSETQ. Trimming took off 4 bases at V and 1 base at J, with 10 bases between the two ends. The CDR3 region is CASSDFTGTDTQYF. The CDR3 bases are TGCGCCAGCAGCGATTTCACGGGCACAGATACGCAGTATTTT.

The chain uses TRBV6-5 and TRBJ2-5; 10 bases map to TRBD1. Germline CDR1 and CDR2: MNHEY and SVGAGI. V lost 1 base to trimming and J lost 5 bases; unmatched junction nucleotides: 4. The CDR3 sequence is 15 residues long. The DNA for the CDR3 is TGTGCCAGCAGTTACTTTGAGGGACAGGGGGAGACCCAGTACTTC. This codes for CASSYFEGQGETQYF.

The chain recombines TRBV6-5 with TRBJ1-1; no clear D gene. This CDR3 contains 12 residues. Germline V gene sequence: CDR1 MNHEY, CDR2 SVGAGI. V gave up 8 bases and J gave up 1 base, with 8 bases separating them. The DNA of the CDR3 is TGTGCCAGCCACAACTCGAACACTGAAGCTTTCTTT. Protein sequence: CASHNSNTEAFF.

The chain has TRBV18 and TRBJ2-5; TRBD1 matches at 9 bases. CDR1 and CDR2 (germline): KGHSH, LQKENI. Trimming removed 2 bases from V and 0 bases from J; junction bases left unmatched: 1. This CDR3 has 15 residues. In DNA, the CDR3 is TGTGCCAGCTCACCAGGGACAGGGAACCAAGAGACCCAGTACTTC. Translation gives CASSPGTGNQETQYF.

This chain joins TRBV29-1 and TRBJ1-1; no clear D. With 6 bases removed from V and 2 bases from J, the gap between germline ends came to 10 bases. The length of the CDR3 is 12 residues. CDR1 is SQVTM, CDR2 ANQGSEA, per germline. The DNA for the CDR3 is TGCAGCGTCCGCCGGGAAAACACTGAAGCTTTCTTT. Translated: CSVRRENTEAFF.

The J gene is TRBJ2-2, the V gene TRBV24-1; 10 nucleotides match TRBD1. V dropped 9 bases and J dropped 1; count of bases not matched to a gene: 4. This CDR3 comprises 15 residues. In germline, CDR1 is KGHDR, CDR2 SFDVKD. The CDR3 coding sequence is TGTGCCACCGGTGGGACAGGGGTGAACACCGGGGAGCTGTTTTTT. Its protein product is CATGGTGVNTGELFF.

This clone was observed at least ten times. This chain joins TRBV7-8 and TRBJ1-5; 7 bases are shared with TRBD1. Losses at the gene ends were 5 bases for V and 5 bases for J; bases not matched to a gene: 9. This CDR3 contains 15 residues. CDR1 and CDR2 (germline): SGHVS, FQNEAQ. For the CDR3, the DNA is TGTGCCAGCAGCCTGGGACAGTCGACTCATCAGCCCCAGCATTTT. Its protein is CASSLGQSTHQPQHF.

The CDR3 DNA reads TGTGCCAGCAGCTTGGACACCGGCGGGCACACCATATATTTT. Encoded protein: CASSLDTGGHTIYF. J is TRBJ1-3 and V is TRBV5-6, with no clear D. Germline V gene lookup returns CDR1 SGHDT and CDR2 YYEEEE. V shed 0 bases and J shed 8 bases, with 12 bases lying between them. The CDR3 is 14 residues long.

This chain links TRBV19 with TRBJ1-6; TRBD1 agrees at 7 bases. CDR3 length equals 16 residues. Germline loops: CDR1 LNHDA, CDR2 SQIVND (reference sequence). The trim removed 4 bases at V and 0 bases at J, leaving 3 bases unmatched. CDR3 coding DNA: TGTGCCAGTAGTAGCCGGGACAGCTCCTATAATTCACCCCTCCACTTT. Amino acids: CASSSRDSSYNSPLHF.

The count of this clone is one. The chain links TRBV6-2 or TRBV6-3 to TRBJ1-5; tentative D call: TRBD1 (6 bases). The CDR3 has 17 amino acids. V gave up 5 bases and J gave up 0 bases, with 17 bases separating them. Germline V lookup: CDR1 MNHEY, CDR2 SVGEGT. This CDR3 is CASSSLQGPYSNQPQHF. CDR3 sequence (DNA): TGTGCCAGCAGTAGCCTACAGGGACCTTATAGCAATCAGCCCCAGCATTTT.